The entry below gives a single T cell receptor beta chain sequence along with its context. Its antigen is as yet unknown. The sample belongs to a study of OX40 agonist ivuxolimab in advanced cancers. Study conclusions and caveats: Researchers report that CD8+ T cells had, on average, more expanded clones than CD4+. Low normalized T-cell clonal expansion was also seen in some nonresponders. At 0.1 to 3.0 mg/kg and by week 6, CD4+ and CD8+ T cells in the blood had expanded clonally.

Some clones are missing from TCRdb's copy, which holds only in-frame ones; the method was immunoSEQ multiplex PCR. Seen here are about 76,000 clones, around four fifths observed once, and the top ten hold around 1.5%. V was pared by 8 bases and J by 7 bases, with 4 bases of the junction left unmatched. The germline V gene encodes CDR1 LNHDA and CDR2 SQIVND (reference sequence). The CDR3 extends over 11 amino acids. The genes are TRBV19 and TRBJ1-2; the match to TRBD1 covers 7 bases. This clonotype was sampled from an adult with an advanced solid tumor such as melanoma, head and neck, liver or kidney cancer. The source material was CD4+ or CD8+ T cells sorted from blood, sampled in a trial of the OX40 agonist ivuxolimab. The CDR3 is CASGQVVGYTF. CDR3 coding DNA: TGTGCCAGTGGACAGGTGGTTGGCTACACCTTC. Together with reference TRBV19 and TRBJ1-2, the CDR3 gives the full variable domain: DGGITQSPKYLFRKEGQNVTLSCEQNLNHDAMYWYRQDPGQGLRLIYYSQIVNDFQKGDIAEGYSVSREKKESFPLTVTSAQKNPTAFYLCASGQVVGYTFGSGTRLTVV.